The rows below give T cell receptor beta chains drawn from one sample of a study of T cells in Graves' hyperthyroidism and ophthalmopathy. MiXCR, run by TCRdb on the multiplex PCR reads, gives a single entry per CDR3 protein. The sample holds 600,000 or so distinct CDR3 sequences, 14% seen once. The sequencing sample was made of blood. These receptors all come from a woman in her forties or fifties with Graves' ophthalmopathy. The CDR3 runs from the conserved cysteine through the conserved F or W. The order of the fields is clone size, D gene, V gene, J gene, CDR3 DNA, CDR3 protein. The D gene is left open where the match is weak. The listing skips clone size in some rows; elsewhere it reads once, few, many or a size class.

>few|TRBD2|TRBV4-3|TRBJ2-2
TGCGCCAGCAGCCAATTCATCGCCCCAGGACTAGCGGGGGACACCGGGGAGCTGTTTTTT
CASSQFIAPGLAGDTGELFF
>many|.|TRBV19|TRBJ2-6
TGTGCCAGTCACCCAAGGAGGTCTGGGGCCAACGTCCTGACTTTC
CASHPRRSGANVLTF
>many|.|TRBV6-5|TRBJ2-7
TGTGCCAGCAGTTACGGAGAACGCTACGAGCAGTACTTC
CASSYGERYEQYF
>many|.|TRBV10-3|TRBJ2-7
TGTGCCATCATGTCGGCTGGACCGGGTAGCTACGAGCAGTACTTC
CAIMSAGPGSYEQYF
>.|.|TRBV7-9|TRBJ1-5
TGTGCCAGCAGCTTAACTGACGGCAATCAGCCCCAGCATTTT
CASSLTDGNQPQHF
>few|.|TRBV28|TRBJ2-7
TGTGCCAGCAGTTTACAGCAGGGAGAGACCTACGAGCAGTACTTC
CASSLQQGETYEQYF
>many|TRBD2|TRBV3-1|TRBJ2-1
TGTGCCAGCAGCCAGAGGGGCGGGAGTATGACTGAGCAGTTCTTC
CASSQRGGSMTEQFF
>many|TRBD1|TRBV20-1|TRBJ2-3
TGCAGTGCTAGAGATATTCGGGACAGAAGCGATACGCAGTATTTT
CSARDIRDRSDTQYF
>few|.|TRBV5-1|TRBJ2-1
TGCGCCAGCAGCTTGGCCGGACTAGGGTCAGGGGGCTACAATGAGCAGTCCTTC
CASSLAGLGSGGYNEQSF
>many|TRBD2|TRBV2|TRBJ2-2
TGTGCCAGCAGTCTTAGCGGGAGGGCCTCCGGGGAGCTGTTTTTT
CASSLSGRASGELFF
>many|.|TRBV7-9|TRBJ2-7
TGTGCCAGCAGCGCCCTTTGGCAGCAGTACTTC
CASSALWQQYF
>many|TRBD2|TRBV28|TRBJ2-7
TGTGCCAGCAGGACACACACCCCTCTAGCGGGAGTCGACGAGCAGTACTTC
CASRTHTPLAGVDEQYF
>.|.|TRBV28|TRBJ1-2
TGTGCCAGCAGTCAACTTAATCTCGATGGCTACACCTTC
CASSQLNLDGYTF
>few|.|TRBV11-2|TRBJ2-7
TGTGCCAGCGGTCCGCCGGGCTCCTACGAGCAGTACTTC
CASGPPGSYEQYF
>many|.|TRBV5-1|TRBJ1-2
TGCGCCAGCAGCCCCGGCGCAGGGGCTGGCTACACCTTC
CASSPGAGAGYTF
>.|.|TRBV20-1|TRBJ2-5
TGCAGTGCTAGAGATTTTAGCGGAGCGCAAGAGACCCAGTACTTC
CSARDFSGAQETQYF
>.|.|TRBV28|TRBJ2-1
TGTGCCAGCAGTTTCTCGTTGCAACTGCCTTCCTACAATGGGCAGTTCTTC
CASSFSLQLPSYNGQFF
>.|.|TRBV7-9|TRBJ1-4
TGTGCCAGCAGCACGACAGCTAGGCTAAATGAAAAACTGTTTTTT
CASSTTARLNEKLFF
>.|.|TRBV9|TRBJ2-2
TGTGCCAGCAGCCACAACACCGGGGAGCTGTTTTTT
CASSHNTGELFF
>few|.|TRBV10-3|TRBJ1-6
TGTGCCATCAGTGAATTGACAGTCAATAATTCACCCCTCCACTTT
CAISELTVNNSPLHF
>many|TRBD1|TRBV2|TRBJ2-1
TGTGCCAGCATCGACAGGGGGCTCGACAATGAGCAGTTCTTC
CASIDRGLDNEQFF
>many|.|TRBV13|TRBJ2-3
TGTGCCAGCAGCGACCCCGTCGGCGCAGATACGCAGTATTTT
CASSDPVGADTQYF
>many|TRBD1|TRBV7-2|TRBJ2-2
TGTGCCAGCAGCTTGGAGATCGGGACAGGGCACACCGGGGAGCTGTTTTTT
CASSLEIGTGHTGELFF
>few|TRBD1|TRBV9|TRBJ2-3
TGTGCCAGCAGCGTAGCGGGGCAGGGGGCATGGTCAGATACGCAGTATTTT
CASSVAGQGAWSDTQYF
>.|TRBD2|TRBV7-2|TRBJ2-7
TGTGCCAGCAGCAGAGGGAGCGGGAGGGTGGGAGAGCAGTACTTC
CASSRGSGRVGEQYF
>.|TRBD2|TRBV10-3|TRBJ2-7
TGTGCCATAGGACTAGCGGGAGTGGCCGAGCAGTACTTC
CAIGLAGVAEQYF
>many|TRBD1|TRBV7-9|TRBJ2-2
TGTGCCAGCAGCTTAGGGACAGGGTTCGCCGGGGAGCTGTTTTTT
CASSLGTGFAGELFF
>many|TRBD2|TRBV29-1|TRBJ2-1
TGCAGCGTTGATGCCCCTAGCGGGAGTTTCCGCGACAATGAGCAGTTCTTC
CSVDAPSGSFRDNEQFF
>many|.|TRBV24-1|TRBJ2-2
TGTGCCACCAGTGATTTCTCCGGGAGTAAGGACAGCACCGGGGAGCTGTTTTTT
CATSDFSGSKDSTGELFF
>.|TRBD1|TRBV29-1|TRBJ2-4
TGCAGCGTAAAAGAACAGGGGTTGGTCAAAAACATTCAGTACTTC
CSVKEQGLVKNIQYF
>few|TRBD2|TRBV19|TRBJ2-5
TGTGCCAGTAGCCCAGGCTCGCGACTAGCGGGTCAGGAGACCCAGTACTTC
CASSPGSRLAGQETQYF
>many|TRBD2|TRBV2|TRBJ2-1
TGTGCCAGCAGTGAGTACGGGAGGACTTACAATGAGCAGTTCTTC
CASSEYGRTYNEQFF
>few|.|TRBV6-4|TRBJ2-1
TGTGCCAGCAGTGCCGGACCAAGGGGCAATGAGCAGTTCTTC
CASSAGPRGNEQFF
>.|.|TRBV7-9|TRBJ1-6
TGTGCCAGCAGCTCGTGGCAGGGTAATTCACCCCTCCACTTT
CASSSWQGNSPLHF
>few|.|TRBV24-1|TRBJ1-2
TGTGCCATAGGAAGGGGCAACTATGGCTACACCTTC
CAIGRGNYGYTF